The rows below give T cell receptor beta chains drawn from one sample of a study of T cell responses to AZD1222 COVID-19 vaccine. Repertoires were generated with immunoSEQ multiplex PCR, while TCRdb's copy carries only in-frame clones and drops some. The repertoire has around 80,000 clones, 80% to 90% of them found once; the top ten carry 8.5% to 12%. Specimen: peripheral blood, collected 28 days after the second AZD1222 dose. The receptor set was obtained from an adult who received the AZD1222 COVID-19 vaccine. CDR3s leave out the opening cysteine and the closing phenylalanine or tryptophan. Clone sizes are given selectively: once, few, many, or a class where the clone is expanded.

v_gene,j_gene,abundance,len,CDR3aa
TRBV10-3,TRBJ2-5,-,14,AISGAVSGSAETQY
TRBV5-6,TRBJ2-6,-,14,ASSLGRSTRANVLT
TRBV6-5,TRBJ2-1,-,9,ASTSGGGQF
TRBV28,TRBJ1-5,few,13,ASSSRQYSNQPQH
TRBV3-1/TRBV3-2,TRBJ1-2,-,12,ASSQDAGLYGYT
TRBV9,TRBJ1-6,once,13,ASSVALRAVSPLH
TRBV3-1/TRBV3-2,TRBJ1-5,-,12,ASSPQGGNQPQH
TRBV6-1,TRBJ1-5,-,13,ASSEDLGLSQPQH
TRBV20-1,TRBJ2-3,-,9,SGVELDTQY
TRBV28,TRBJ1-4,-,13,ASRPSGTANEKLF
TRBV5-1,TRBJ2-3,-,13,ASSPASGSTDTQY
TRBV2,TRBJ1-2,-,13,ASQSFASVNYGYT
TRBV5-5,TRBJ1-1,-,14,ASSIRTREMNTEAF
TRBV7-7,TRBJ2-7,-,13,ASSEGGTGSNEQY
TRBV5-1,TRBJ2-2,-,13,ASSLSQTNTGELF
TRBV3-1/TRBV3-2,TRBJ1-6,-,13,ASSLSRVRDSPLH
TRBV28,TRBJ1-4,-,13,ASSLPGDLNEKLF
TRBV20-1,TRBJ1-1,-,11,SASPTGDTEAF
TRBV18,TRBJ2-1,-,12,ASSPVARDREQF
TRBV5-8,TRBJ1-5,-,12,ASSFRGVNQPQH
TRBV4-2,TRBJ1-4,-,14,ASRRGGQGTNEKLF
TRBV29-1,TRBJ1-1,-,10,SVGGGTEGAF
TRBV2,TRBJ1-6,-,13,ASSVYGQGNSPLH
TRBV25-1,TRBJ1-3,-,16,ASRGTGESSYAGNTIY
TRBV28,TRBJ2-3,-,13,ASSLDSGGTDTQY
TRBV10-3,TRBJ1-4,-,12,AISGDSTNEKLF
TRBV7-2,TRBJ2-7,-,11,ASSLGGTYEQY
TRBV30,TRBJ1-6,-,14,AWSFTTDGYNSPLH
TRBV6-5,TRBJ1-4,-,13,ASNIQRGLGEKLF
TRBV18,TRBJ2-7,-,12,AGRSGRLWHEQY
TRBV4-2,TRBJ1-5,once,11,ASKRDREQPQH
TRBV19,TRBJ1-5,-,12,ASSMDRANQPQH
TRBV28,TRBJ1-2,-,12,ASTQDIDTYGYT
TRBV4-2,TRBJ2-7,-,13,ASSQGTGGSYEQY
TRBV7-9,TRBJ2-1,once,13,ASSAGTSWYNEQF
TRBV6-5,TRBJ1-4,-,12,ASRSGTADEKLF
TRBV12-3/TRBV12-4,TRBJ2-1,-,11,ASSLADYNEQF
TRBV28,TRBJ1-2,-,11,ASSLGRNYGYT
TRBV2,TRBJ1-4,-,11,ASSVQLNEKLF